These T cell receptor beta chains were read from a single sample in a study of cytomegalovirus exposure and HLA in healthy donors. Sequencing used immunoSEQ multiplex PCR; TCRdb keeps in-frame clones, though not all of them. The table lists some 110,000 clones. Sequencing was carried out using PBMCs. Receptors originate from a man under 40 in good health and CMV-seronegative. Each CDR3 is given with its conserved first and last residue. D genes are given only for firm matches.

cdr3_aa cdr3_nt v_call d_call j_call
CASSIGGGYSNQPQHF TGTGCCAGTAGTATAGGAGGAGGCTATAGCAATCAGCCCCAGCATTTT TRBV19 NA TRBJ1-5
CASSPVPVDGYTF TGTGCCAGCTCACCAGTTCCGGTGGATGGCTACACCTTC TRBV18 NA TRBJ1-2
CASSPSTGTNYGYTF TGTGCCAGCAGTCCCTCGACAGGTACCAACTATGGCTACACCTTC TRBV6-6 NA TRBJ1-2
CASSAGTSGNTGELFF TGTGCCAGCAGCGCCGGGACTAGCGGTAACACCGGGGAGCTGTTTTTT TRBV7-2 TRBD2 TRBJ2-2
CASSSEGNTIYF TGTGCCAGCAGTTCCGAGGGAAACACCATATATTTT TRBV2 NA TRBJ1-3
CASRYGQGIDTQYF TGTGCCAGCAGGTACGGACAGGGGATCGATACGCAGTATTTT TRBV6-5 TRBD1 TRBJ2-3
CASSLTGGSYEQYF TGTGCCAGCAGCCTCACCGGCGGATCCTACGAGCAGTACTTC TRBV7-3 NA TRBJ2-7
CASSSGRGQGIQQFF TGTGCCAGCAGCTCGGGTAGGGGACAGGGAATTCAGCAGTTCTTC TRBV5-4 TRBD1 TRBJ2-1
CASSFAPGGSSAGQYF TGTGCCAGCAGCTTCGCCCCGGGGGGCTCCTCCGCTGGGCAGTACTTC TRBV5-6 NA TRBJ2-7
CASSFVGTGKSQPQHF TGTGCCAGCAGCTTTGTTGGGACAGGGAAGAGTCAGCCCCAGCATTTT TRBV7-2 TRBD1 TRBJ1-5
CASSDRDRTLIGGYTF TGTGCCAGCAGCGACCGGGACAGGACCCTTATTGGTGGCTACACCTTC TRBV7-2 TRBD1 TRBJ1-2
CASSYSSGPYEQYF TGTGCCAGCAGTTACTCGTCAGGCCCCTACGAGCAGTACTTC TRBV6-5 NA TRBJ2-7
CASSERATDTQYF TGTGCCTCCAGTGAGCGGGCCACAGATACGCAGTATTTT TRBV7-9 NA TRBJ2-3
CASSSPPSGGLRYEQYF TGTGCCAGCAGCTCCCCTCCTAGCGGGGGCCTCCGCTACGAGCAGTACTTC TRBV7-2 TRBD2 TRBJ2-7
CASSSRTVQFF TGTGCCAGCAGCTCCCGGACAGTACAGTTCTTC TRBV7-2 NA TRBJ2-1
CASSRSLDEQFF TGCGCCAGCAGCCGGTCCCTGGATGAGCAGTTCTTC TRBV5-1 NA TRBJ2-1
CASSGRLVSGEQYF TGTGCCAGCAGTGGTCGACTGGTGTCTGGGGAGCAGTACTTC TRBV2 NA TRBJ2-7
CASRRDRTEKLFF TGTGCCAGCAGACGGGACAGGACAGAAAAACTGTTTTTT TRBV2 TRBD1 TRBJ1-4
CASSPHGTGTNPGELFF TGTGCCAGCAGCCCCCATGGGACAGGGACTAATCCCGGGGAGCTGTTTTTT TRBV9 TRBD1 TRBJ2-2
CAWSTGQFYEQFF TGTGCCTGGAGTACGGGACAGTTCTATGAGCAGTTCTTC TRBV30 TRBD1 TRBJ2-1
CASSSSRDRGQISYGYTF TGTGCCAGCAGTTCGTCCCGGGACAGGGGGCAAATCAGCTATGGCTACACCTTC TRBV27 TRBD1 TRBJ1-2
CASSLLRGTDTQYF TGTGCCAGCAGCTTATTACGGGGCACAGATACGCAGTATTTT TRBV7-9 NA TRBJ2-3
CASGRQGLGGYTF TGTGCCAGCGGTCGGCAGGGGCTAGGGGGCTACACCTTC TRBV15 NA TRBJ1-2
CASSNQLAGGFYEQYF TGTGCCAGCAGCAACCAGCTAGCGGGGGGGTTCTACGAGCAGTACTTC TRBV7-2 TRBD2 TRBJ2-7
CASSYDRGRGSPLHF TGTGCCAGCAGTTATGACAGGGGGCGCGGTTCACCCCTCCACTTT TRBV6-5 TRBD1 TRBJ1-6
CASSYGSSSYNEQFF TGTGCCAGCAGCTACGGGTCAAGCTCCTACAATGAGCAGTTCTTC TRBV5-5 NA TRBJ2-1
CASSSGQGSEQYF TGTGCCAGCAGCTCCGGACAGGGGAGCGAGCAGTACTTC TRBV11-2 TRBD1 TRBJ2-7
CASSQAMGARASNTEAFF TGTGCCAGCAGCCAAGCCATGGGCGCTCGCGCTTCGAACACTGAAGCTTTCTTT TRBV4-2 NA TRBJ1-1
CASSPTGTGGAEGQPQHF TGTGCCAGCTCACCAACCGGGACAGGGGGCGCGGAGGGTCAGCCCCAGCATTTT TRBV18 TRBD1 TRBJ1-5
CASSQAGGNQPQHF TGTGCCAGCAGCCAAGCAGGGGGCAATCAGCCCCAGCATTTT TRBV4-2 NA TRBJ1-5
CASSGGRSNQPQHF TGTGCCAGCAGCGGAGGGAGAAGCAATCAGCCCCAGCATTTT TRBV9 NA TRBJ1-5
CASSQPRTSGVPFF TGCGCCAGCAGCCAACCTCGGACTAGCGGGGTTCCGTTCTTC TRBV4-1 TRBD2 TRBJ2-1
CASIEQANTGELFF TGTGCCAGTATAGAACAGGCGAACACCGGGGAGCTGTTTTTT TRBV19 NA TRBJ2-2
CASTGYTEAFF TGTGCCAGTACAGGGTATACTGAAGCTTTCTTT TRBV2 NA TRBJ1-1
CASSFRGGGNTEAFF TGTGCCAGCAGCTTTAGGGGCGGGGGAAACACTGAAGCTTTCTTT TRBV7-2 NA TRBJ1-1
CATSRDPGATEAFF TGTGCCACCAGCAGAGATCCAGGGGCCACTGAAGCTTTCTTT TRBV15 NA TRBJ1-1